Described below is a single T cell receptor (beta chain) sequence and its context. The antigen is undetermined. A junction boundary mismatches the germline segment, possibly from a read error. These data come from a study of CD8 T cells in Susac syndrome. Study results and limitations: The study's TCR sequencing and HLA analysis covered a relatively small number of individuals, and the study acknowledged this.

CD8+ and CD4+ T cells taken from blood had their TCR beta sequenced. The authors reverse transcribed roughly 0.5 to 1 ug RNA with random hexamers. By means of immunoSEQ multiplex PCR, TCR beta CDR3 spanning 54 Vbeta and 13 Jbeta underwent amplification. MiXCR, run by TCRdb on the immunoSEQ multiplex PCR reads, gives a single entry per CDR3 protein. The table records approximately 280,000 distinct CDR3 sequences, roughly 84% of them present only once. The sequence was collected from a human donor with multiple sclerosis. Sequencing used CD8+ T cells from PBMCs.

In DNA form, the CDR3 reads TGCGCCAGTAGTGATGCCGACGGACAAGAGACCCAGTACTTC. Translation: CASSDADGQETQYF. This chain joins TRBV10-1 and TRBJ2-5; D gene ambiguous. The CDR3 has 14 residues. Germline V gene data show CDR1 as WNHNN and CDR2 as SYGVQD (reference sequence).